The clone carrying this T cell receptor beta chain was recorded a few times. Antigen: not known. The CDR3 covers 14 residues. V trimming: 4 bases; J trimming: 4 bases; junction bases outside the gene matches: 5. CDR1 is SGDLS and CDR2 is YYNGEE in the germline V gene. The sample is drawn from a study of identical twins. Study-wide results and caveats: In monozygotic twins, models underestimated the sharing of out-of-frame TCR alpha. Analyses of zero insertions could be partly confounded by invariant MAIT and iNKT cells. Out-of-frame alpha sequences common to twins exhibited an excess of low generation probability. There were fewer insertions in abundant cord blood beta clonotypes, but memory repertoires showed no such pattern.

TCRdb analysed the 5' RACE reads with MiXCR anew, one entry per CDR3 protein. The sample has more than 1.5 million distinct CDR3 sequences; roughly a third are singletons. The chain uses TRBV9 and TRBJ1-5; the match to TRBD1 covers 7 bases. The TCR originated in a newborn girl in good health. The sample consisted of cord blood. CDR3 coding DNA: TGTGCCAGCAGCTCGGGACAGCAAAATCAGCCCCAGCATTTT. This encodes CASSSGQQNQPQHF.